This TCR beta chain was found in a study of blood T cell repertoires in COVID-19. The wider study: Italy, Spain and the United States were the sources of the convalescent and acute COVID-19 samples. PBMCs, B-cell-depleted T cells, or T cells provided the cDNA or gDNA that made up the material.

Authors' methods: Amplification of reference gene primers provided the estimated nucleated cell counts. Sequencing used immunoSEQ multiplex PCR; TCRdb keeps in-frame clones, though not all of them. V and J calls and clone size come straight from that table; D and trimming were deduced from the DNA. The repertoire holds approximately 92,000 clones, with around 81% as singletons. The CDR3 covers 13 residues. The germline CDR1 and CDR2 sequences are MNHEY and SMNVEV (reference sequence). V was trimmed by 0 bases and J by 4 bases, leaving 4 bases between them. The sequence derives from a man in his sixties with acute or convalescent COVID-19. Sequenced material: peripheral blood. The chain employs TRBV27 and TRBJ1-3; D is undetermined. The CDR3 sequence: CASSLSGGNTIYF. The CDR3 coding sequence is TGTGCCAGCAGTTTATCGGGCGGAAACACCATATATTTT.